A single sample is the source of the 2 T cell receptor beta chains below, sequenced in a study of CD8+ T cells in alopecia areata. RNA extraction was followed by reverse transcription into cDNA, which acted as the sequencing template. The protocol was immunoSEQ multiplex PCR, while the TCRdb copy is restricted to in-frame clones and leaves out a portion. The sample yields 90,000 to 130,000 clones, without any singletons. The sequenced sample consisted of lesional skin. The receptors were sampled from a C3H/HeJ mouse with alopecia areata. This strain has MHC haplotype H2-k.

Only a few counts were recorded for this clone. Mouse gene names apply. CDR3: CASSAMGGRGAETLYF. The sequenced part of the CDR3 DNA is TGTGCCAGCAGTGCTATGGGGGGGCGCGGTGCAGAA. The chain recombines TRBV13-3 with TRBJ2-3, with TRBD2 matching over 9 bases. The CDR3 end lies 4 residues beyond the end of the read and is filled in from the germline J gene. Germline loops: CDR1 NNHDY, CDR2 SYVADS. The CDR3 spans 16 residues. V lost 3 bases and J lost 1; bases outside the gene matches: 6.

Concerning this clone itself: Gene labels here are mouse ones. The CDR3 loop is CAWSPPGLGDYAEQFF. The DNA read from the CDR3 is TGTGCCTGGAGCCCCCCGGGACTGGGGGACTATGCT. V is TRBV31 and J is TRBJ2-1; 11 bases line up with TRBD2. Read coverage stops 4 residues before the CDR3 terminus; the germline J gene supplies the remainder. Unmatched junction bases numbered 6, after V lost 3 bases and J lost 2 bases. Germline CDR1 reads GKSSPN; CDR2 reads SITVG. This CDR3 is built from 16 residues.